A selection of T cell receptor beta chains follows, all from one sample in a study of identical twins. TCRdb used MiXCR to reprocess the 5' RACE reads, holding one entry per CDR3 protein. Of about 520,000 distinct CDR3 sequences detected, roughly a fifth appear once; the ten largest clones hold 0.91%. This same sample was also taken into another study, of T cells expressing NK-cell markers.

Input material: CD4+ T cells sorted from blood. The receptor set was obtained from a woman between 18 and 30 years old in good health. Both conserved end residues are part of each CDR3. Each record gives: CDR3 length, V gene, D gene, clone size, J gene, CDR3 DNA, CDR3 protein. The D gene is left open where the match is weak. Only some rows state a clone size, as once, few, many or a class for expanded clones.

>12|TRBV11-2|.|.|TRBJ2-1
TGTGCCAGCAGCTTAGGTTTTGGAGAGCAGTTCTTC
CASSLGFGEQFF
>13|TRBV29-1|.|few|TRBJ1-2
TGCAGCGCTCTCGGGCGGGCGTGGGATGGCTACACCTTC
CSALGRAWDGYTF
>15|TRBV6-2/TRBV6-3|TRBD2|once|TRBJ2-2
TGTGCCAGCAAAGCGGGGGGGGCCGGCACCGGGGAGCTGTTTTTT
CASKAGGAGTGELFF
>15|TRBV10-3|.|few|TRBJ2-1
TGTGCCATCAGTGAGCGAGAGGGCCAGGGGAATGAGCAGTTCTTC
CAISEREGQGNEQFF
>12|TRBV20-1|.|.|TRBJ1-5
TGCAGTGCTATCTATAGCAATCAGCCCCAGCATTTT
CSAIYSNQPQHF
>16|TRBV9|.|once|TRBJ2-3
TGTGCCAGCAGCGTAGGGCTAGGATCTGGCACAGATACGCAGTATTTT
CASSVGLGSGTDTQYF
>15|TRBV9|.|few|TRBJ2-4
TGTGCCAGCAGCGGCGGGACACAGGGAAAAAACATTCAGTACTTC
CASSGGTQGKNIQYF
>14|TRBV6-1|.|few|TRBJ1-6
TGTGCCAGCAGTCATCAGGGCGCTCGTGAAACCCTCCACTTT
CASSHQGARETLHF
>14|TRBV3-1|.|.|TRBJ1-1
TGTGCCAGCAGCCAAGTTTTAGGGGGGCTGGGAGCTTTCTTT
CASSQVLGGLGAFF
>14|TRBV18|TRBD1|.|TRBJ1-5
TGTGCCAGCTCATCACAGGGGGCGGTTGAGCCCCAGCATTTT
CASSSQGAVEPQHF
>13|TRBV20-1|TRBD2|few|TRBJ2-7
TGCAGTCCACATAGCGGGAAAGCGTACGAGCAGTACTTC
CSPHSGKAYEQYF
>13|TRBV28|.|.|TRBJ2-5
TGTGCCAGTGGGGCCTGGATATTGGAGACCCAGTACTTC
CASGAWILETQYF
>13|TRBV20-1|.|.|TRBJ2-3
TGCAGTGCGCCGAACCCCCAGGCAGATACGCAGTATTTT
CSAPNPQADTQYF
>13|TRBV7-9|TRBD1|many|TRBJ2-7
TGTGCCAGCAGCTTTTCAGGGGGCGACGAGCAGTACTTC
CASSFSGGDEQYF
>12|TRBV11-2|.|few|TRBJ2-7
TGTGCCAGCAGCTTAGATCGGCGGGAGCAGTACTTC
CASSLDRREQYF
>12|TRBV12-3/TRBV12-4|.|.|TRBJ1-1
TGTGCCAGCAGTTTATTGACGGGAGAAGCTTTCTTT
CASSLLTGEAFF
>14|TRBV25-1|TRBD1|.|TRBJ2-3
TGTGCCAGCAGTTCAACAGGGGTGGGGGATACGCAGTATTTT
CASSSTGVGDTQYF
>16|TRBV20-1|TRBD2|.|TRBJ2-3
TGCAGTGCTACCTCAAGAGCGGGGGCCAACACAGATACGCAGTATTTT
CSATSRAGANTDTQYF
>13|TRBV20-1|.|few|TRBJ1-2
TGCAGTGCCCCCCTGGGAGCTAACTATGGCTACACCTTC
CSAPLGANYGYTF
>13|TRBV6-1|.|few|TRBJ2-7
TGTGCCAGCAGGAAAAGGGTAGCTCTCGAGCAGTACTTC
CASRKRVALEQYF
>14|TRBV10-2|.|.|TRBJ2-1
TGCGCCAGCGCCTGGGACGGCAGTTACAATGAGCAGTTCTTC
CASAWDGSYNEQFF
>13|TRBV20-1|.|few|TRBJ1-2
TGCAGTGCTAGCCCCGGGAACGGCTATGGCTACACCTTC
CSASPGNGYGYTF
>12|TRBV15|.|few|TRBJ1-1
TGTGCCACCAGCAGAGAGGGCACTGAAGCTTTCTTT
CATSREGTEAFF
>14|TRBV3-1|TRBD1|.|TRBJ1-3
TGTGCCAGCAGCCCGCGGGACAGAGGAAACACCATATATTTT
CASSPRDRGNTIYF
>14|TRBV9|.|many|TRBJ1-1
TGTGCCAGCAGTTCCGGGACGGCGAACACTGAAGCTTTCTTT
CASSSGTANTEAFF
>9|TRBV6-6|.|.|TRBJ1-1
TGTGCCAGCACCGCAGAAGCTTTCTTT
CASTAEAFF
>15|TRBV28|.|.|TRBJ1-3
TGTGCCAGCAGTTTATTGGCAGGGGATGGAAACACCATATATTTT
CASSLLAGDGNTIYF
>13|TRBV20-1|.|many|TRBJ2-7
TGCAGTGCTAGGGGTCCCAAGGCCTACGAGCAGTACTTC
CSARGPKAYEQYF
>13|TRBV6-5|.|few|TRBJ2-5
TGTGCCAGCAGTTACGGGCTCCAAGAGACCCAGTACTTC
CASSYGLQETQYF
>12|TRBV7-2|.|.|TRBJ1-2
TGTGCCAGCAGCGGATCACTTCGGGGCTACACCTTC
CASSGSLRGYTF
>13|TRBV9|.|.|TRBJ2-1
TGTGCCAGCAGCGGGATCTCCTACAATGAGCAGTTCTTC
CASSGISYNEQFF
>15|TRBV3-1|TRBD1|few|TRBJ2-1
TGTGCCAGCAGCCAAGGGGGACAGGTCTACAATGAGCAGTTCTTC
CASSQGGQVYNEQFF
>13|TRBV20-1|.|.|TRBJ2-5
TGCAGTGCTAGAGAGGTCTACAGGGAGACCCAGTACTTC
CSAREVYRETQYF
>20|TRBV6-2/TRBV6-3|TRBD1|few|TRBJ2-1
TGTGCCAGCAGTCCCCTATTACAGGGGGCGAGTGGAAGCTCCTACAATGAGCAGTTCTTC
CASSPLLQGASGSSYNEQFF
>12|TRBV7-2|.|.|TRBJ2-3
TGTGCCAGCAGCCTGACGAGGAGTACGCAGTATTTT
CASSLTRSTQYF
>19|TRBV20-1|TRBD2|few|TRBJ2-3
TGCAGTGCTAGAGGGGCGGGACTAGCGGGGCGGGGGAGCACAGATACGCAGTATTTT
CSARGAGLAGRGSTDTQYF
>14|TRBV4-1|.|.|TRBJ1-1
TGCGCCAGCAGCCCAGGGTTCCTGAACACTGAAGCTTTCTTT
CASSPGFLNTEAFF
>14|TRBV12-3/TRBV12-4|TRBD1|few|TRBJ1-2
TGTGCCAGCAGTGAGACAGGGGGCGCAGATGGCTACACCTTC
CASSETGGADGYTF
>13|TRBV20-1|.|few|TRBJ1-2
TGCAGTGCACAGGACGGGGAGAGGGCTGGCTACACCTTC
CSAQDGERAGYTF
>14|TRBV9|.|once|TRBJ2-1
TGTGCCAGCAGCGTAGAAGTCGGGGCCTGGGAGCAGTTCTTC
CASSVEVGAWEQFF
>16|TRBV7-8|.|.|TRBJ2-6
TGTGCCAGCAGCTTTCTGGGGCGCTCTGGGGCCAACGTCCTGACTTTC
CASSFLGRSGANVLTF
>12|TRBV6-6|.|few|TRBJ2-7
TGTGCCAGCACTTCGGGGGCTGGCGAGCAGTACTTC
CASTSGAGEQYF
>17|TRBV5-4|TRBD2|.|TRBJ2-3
TGTGCCAGCAGCTCGCGACTAGCGGGAGGGCCGGCGGATACGCAGTATTTT
CASSSRLAGGPADTQYF
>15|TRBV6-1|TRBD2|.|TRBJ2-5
TGTGCCAGCAGTGAAATGACTAGCGGGGATCGGACCCAGTACTTC
CASSEMTSGDRTQYF
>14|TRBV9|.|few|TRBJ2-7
TGTGCCAGCAGCGTAGGTGGCCGAGCCTACGAGCAGTACTTC
CASSVGGRAYEQYF
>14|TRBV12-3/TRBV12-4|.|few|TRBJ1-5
TGTGCCAGCAGCGCGACATCCAGCAATCAGCCCCAGCATTTT
CASSATSSNQPQHF
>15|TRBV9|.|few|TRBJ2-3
TGTGCCAGCAGCCGCGCGGGGCAGTTGGGGGATACGCAGTATTTT
CASSRAGQLGDTQYF
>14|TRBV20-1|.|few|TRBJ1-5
TGCAGTGCTACCCACACAGGCTTCAATCAGCCCCAGCATTTT
CSATHTGFNQPQHF
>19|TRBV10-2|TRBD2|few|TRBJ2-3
TGCGCCAGCAGTGAGTCTGGGGCTAGCGGGACTCCCCGCACAGATACGCAGTATTTT
CASSESGASGTPRTDTQYF
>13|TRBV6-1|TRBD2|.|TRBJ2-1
TGTGCCAGCACAGGACTAGCGGGGAATGAGCAGTTCTTC
CASTGLAGNEQFF